This TCR beta chain was recovered during a study of blood T cell repertoires in COVID-19. This CDR3 region has 13 residues. Germline values: CDR1 SGHTA, CDR2 FQGTGA. The V and J ends lost 6 bases and 0 bases respectively, with 7 bases between them. Method: immunoSEQ multiplex PCR; TCRdb's copy keeps in-frame clones and lacks some. The top ten hold approximately 5% of the sample, which has more than 300,000 clones, nearly 90% seen once. Specimen: PBMCs or T cells enriched from blood (not recorded which). The receptor comes from a woman younger than 45 who had recovered from COVID-19. V and J are TRBV7-3 and TRBJ2-3; tentatively, D is TRBD2 (5 bases). The CDR3 DNA reads as TGTGCCAGCAGACGGACTAGCACAGATACGCAGTATTTT. Translated, it gives CASRRTSTDTQYF.